Following are 16 T cell receptor beta chains from one sample sequenced in a study of blood T cell repertoires in COVID-19. Profiled with immunoSEQ multiplex PCR; TCRdb holds only in-frame clones, not every one. This table has about 130,000 clones, around 76% appearing once. Sequencing used peripheral blood. All receptors derive from a man in his 60s with acute or convalescent COVID-19.

This chain links TRBV29-1 with TRBJ2-2; the match to TRBD1 covers 8 bases. With V trimmed by 7 bases and J by 3 bases, 10 bases remained unmatched. The CDR3 is 15 amino acids. Germline V gives CDR1 SQVTM, CDR2 ANQGSEA. The CDR3 protein is CSAQLGQAHTGELFF. In nucleotides, the CDR3 is TGCAGCGCCCAGTTGGGACAGGCGCACACCGGGGAGCTGTTTTTT.

The V gene is TRBV7-2, the J gene TRBJ2-7, with 8 bases identical to TRBD1. CDR3 size: 14 residues. Germline CDR1 SGHTA, CDR2 FQGNSA. Germline trimming cut 5 bases from V and 3 bases from J; bases unmatched to any gene: 6. CDR3 loop: CASSTTGQVYEQYF. The CDR3, as DNA: TGTGCCAGCAGCACTACGGGACAGGTCTACGAGCAGTACTTC.

This rearrangement joins TRBV6-4 to TRBJ2-1; TRBD2 matches 14 bases. V trimming: 2 bases; J trimming: 9 bases; junction bases outside the gene matches: 12. The length of the CDR3 is 18 residues. The germline CDR1 and CDR2 sequences are MRHNA and SNTAGT. The CDR3 region has the DNA TGTGCCAGCAGTGACACCACAGGGACTAGCGGGAGAAGCCCTGAGCAGTTCTTC. Protein: CASSDTTGTSGRSPEQFF.

The rearrangement links TRBV4-1 to TRBJ1-2; 9 bases are shared with TRBD1. V lost 5 bases and J lost 4; bases outside the gene matches: 8. The CDR3 length is 15 residues. Germline V gene sequence: CDR1 MGHRA, CDR2 YSYEKL. The CDR3 reads CASSDRDRAIYGYTF. Here the CDR3 DNA reads TGCGCCAGCAGCGACCGGGACAGGGCCATCTATGGCTACACCTTC.

The rearrangement uses TRBV12-5 and TRBJ1-5; the D gene is possibly TRBD1 (5 bases). There are 14 residues in the CDR3. Trimming took 1 base from V and 7 from J, leaving 11 bases between them. Germline V gene lookup returns CDR1 LGHNT and CDR2 FRNRAP. CDR3 in DNA: TGTGCTAGTGGTTTGGGGGGCCGGGGGCAGCCCCAGCATTTT. Residues: CASGLGGRGQPQHF. Supplemented by reference TRBV12-5 and TRBJ1-5, the full variable domain reads DARVTQTPRHKVTEMGQEVTMRCQPILGHNTVFWYRQTMMQGLELLAYFRNRAPLDDSGMPKDRFSAEMPDATLATLKIQPSEPRDSAVYFCASGLGGRGQPQHFGDGTRLSIL.

The V gene is TRBV6-5, the J gene TRBJ2-4; D possibly corresponds to TRBD1 (6 bases). Germline CDR1 reads MNHEY; CDR2 reads SVGAGI. The length of the CDR3 is 14 residues. Trimming took 4 bases from V and 6 from J, leaving 13 bases between them. CDR3 sequence: CASSLGGVGNIQYF. The CDR3 bases are TGTGCCAGCAGTTTAGGGGGAGTCGGAAACATTCAGTACTTC.

V and J are TRBV5-1 and TRBJ2-1, with a weak D call TRBD2 (6 bases). Per germline, CDR1 SGHRS and CDR2 YFSETQ. V was cut by 0 bases and J by 6 bases, with 19 bases left in between. This CDR3 is 17 amino acids long. The CDR3, as DNA: TGCGCCAGCAGCTTGGCCATCATGGGGGGAGCCGGCAATGAGCAGTTCTTC. It is translated as CASSLAIMGGAGNEQFF.

The chain employs TRBV27 and TRBJ2-7, with D perhaps TRBD1 (6 bases). V was trimmed by 5 bases and J by 0 bases, leaving 14 bases between them. The germline V gene encodes CDR1 MNHEY and CDR2 SMNVEV (reference sequence). The CDR3 covers 15 residues. CDR3 region: CASSLDRLLSYEQYF. CDR3 bases: TGTGCCAGCAGTCTTGACAGGCTCCTCTCCTACGAGCAGTACTTC.

The chain uses TRBV4-1 and TRBJ2-1; 8 nucleotides match TRBD2. This CDR3 is 16 amino acids long. Germline lookup yields CDR1 MGHRA and CDR2 YSYEKL. The J segment lost 0 bases and the V segment lost 4 bases, leaving 5 bases of the junction unmatched. The CDR3 sequence is CASSRGSGNSYNEQFF. CDR3 nucleotide sequence: TGCGCCAGCAGCCGAGGTAGCGGGAACTCCTACAATGAGCAGTTCTTC.

V and J are TRBV4-1 and TRBJ2-5, with D possibly being TRBD2 (6 bases). V was shortened by 4 bases and J by 9 bases, with 24 bases between the two germline ends. Germline values: CDR1 MGHRA, CDR2 YSYEKL. The CDR3 has 16 residues. In DNA, the CDR3 is TGCGCCAGCAGCCTATTAATGGGGGACTCCGGGTTGTCCCAGTACTTC. It encodes CASSLLMGDSGLSQYF.

The chain combines TRBV6-5 with TRBJ2-5; D gene ambiguous. Germline values: CDR1 MNHEY, CDR2 SVGAGI. Trimming removed 6 bases from V and 2 bases from J, with 10 bases in between. CDR3 length equals 13 residues. CDR3 sequence (DNA): TGTGCCAGCAGACAAACCAGTCAAGAGACCCAGTACTTC. Protein: CASRQTSQETQYF.

V gene TRBV11-2 combines with J gene TRBJ2-1; the D gene is possibly TRBD2 (6 bases). This CDR3 is built from 15 residues. CDR1 is SGHAT and CDR2 is FQNNGV in the germline V gene. V was shortened by 1 base and J by 2 bases, with 9 bases between the two germline ends. The CDR3 DNA reads TGTGCCAGCAGCTTAGGGTCGGGGGCCTACAATGAGCAGTTCTTC. Translated, it gives CASSLGSGAYNEQFF.

This clone was seen only once. This rearrangement joins TRBV5-1 to TRBJ2-3, with 8 bases matching TRBD2. This CDR3 is 15 amino acids long. With V trimmed by 4 bases and J by 2 bases, 6 bases remained unmatched. Germline V gene data show CDR1 as SGHRS and CDR2 as YFSETQ. CDR3 DNA: TGCGCCAGCAGCACGGGACTAGGGTACACAGATACGCAGTATTTT. Protein sequence: CASSTGLGYTDTQYF.

The CDR3 region has the DNA TGTGCCAGCAGCCTATCCGCCTACGATAAAAACTATGGCTACACCTTC. This encodes CASSLSAYDKNYGYTF. The chain uses TRBV27 and TRBJ1-2, with unresolved D. Trimming shortened V by 6 bases and J by 2 bases, and 19 bases separated the two germline ends. The V gene's germline CDR1 is MNHEY and CDR2 SMNVEV (reference sequence). CDR3 length equals 16 residues.

The CDR3 region is CSVRTSGNEQFF. The CDR3 nucleotides read TGCAGCGTCCGGACTAGCGGCAATGAGCAGTTCTTC. The rearrangement uses TRBV29-1 and TRBJ2-1; TRBD2 matches at 10 bases. The CDR3 totals 12 residues. With V trimmed by 6 bases and J by 6 bases, 2 bases remained unmatched. CDR1 is SQVTM and CDR2 is ANQGSEA in the germline V gene.

This clone has only a few counts. The chain employs TRBV7-9 and TRBJ1-2; TRBD1 is a possible D gene (6 bases). The CDR3 is 14 amino acids. Germline V gene data show CDR1 as SEHNR and CDR2 as FQNEAQ (reference sequence). Trimming took off 1 base at V and 0 bases at J, with 6 bases between the two ends. CDR3 coding DNA: TGTGCCAGCAGCTTAGGGACAGCTAACTATGGCTACACCTTC. Translated: CASSLGTANYGYTF.